These 14 T cell receptor beta chains came from one sample sequenced in a study of T-cell reconstitution after alpha-beta-depleted transplantation in children. The authors prepared the TCRbeta library with unique molecular identifiers. Each CDR3 protein gets one entry after TCRdb re-called the PCR reads with MiXCR. The profile covers roughly 350,000 distinct CDR3 sequences, with 10% appearing a single time and more than 2% taken by the ten largest. The sample in question was PBMCs from the stem cell graft donor, obtained from the stem cell graft. The source of these receptors is a human donor who donated a stem cell graft to a child with acute lymphoblastic leukemia.

The chain uses TRBV7-2 and TRBJ1-6; possibly TRBD1 for D (6 bases). Trimming left V 2 bases short and J 9 bases short, with 8 bases between. The germline V gene encodes CDR1 SGHTA and CDR2 FQGNSA. The length of the CDR3 is 13 residues. CDR3 region: CASSLTGFSPLHF. The CDR3 DNA reads TGTGCCAGCAGCTTAACAGGGTTTTCACCCCTCCACTTT.

In this sample, this clonotype turned up a few times. This CDR3 is CASSVVAREAHEQYF. The CDR3 coding sequence is TGTGCCAGCAGCGTAGTCGCGCGGGAGGCCCACGAGCAGTACTTC. This chain joins TRBV9 and TRBJ2-7, with 8 nucleotides matching TRBD2. Losses at the gene ends were 0 bases for V and 5 bases for J; bases not matched to a gene: 7. The CDR3 sequence is 15 residues long. Per germline, CDR1 SGDLS and CDR2 YYNGEE.

This clonotype came up many times. This chain links TRBV12-3 or TRBV12-4 with TRBJ2-1; the D gene is possibly TRBD2 (6 bases). Trimming left V 3 bases short and J 7 bases short, with 10 bases between. This CDR3 has 13 residues. The CDR3 protein is CASSLRAGNEQFF. Written as DNA, the CDR3 is TGTGCCAGCAGTTTGAGGGCGGGAAATGAGCAGTTCTTC.

The V call is TRBV12-3 or TRBV12-4, the J call TRBJ2-2; possibly TRBD1 for D (5 bases). Trimming left V 7 bases short and J 6 bases short, with 15 bases between. The CDR3 is 14 residues long. This CDR3 reads CASTLPGSAGELFF. Written as DNA, the CDR3 is TGTGCCAGCACCTTACCAGGGTCCGCCGGGGAGCTGTTTTTT.

In this sample, this clonotype turned up a few times. The genes are TRBV10-3 and TRBJ1-4; a weak D match, TRBD1 (5 bases). Germline V gene sequence: CDR1 ENHRY, CDR2 SYGVKD. The V gene lost 2 bases and the J gene lost 3 bases, with 10 bases spanning the gap. This CDR3 has 15 amino acids. In nucleotides, the CDR3 is TGTGCCATCAGTGAGCAGGGAGCGCCTAATGAAAAACTGTTTTTT. Protein sequence: CAISEQGAPNEKLFF.

In its sample, this clonotype was seen a few times. The chain uses TRBV7-9 and TRBJ1-1, with D perhaps TRBD1 (5 bases). Trimming took 0 bases from V and 1 from J, leaving 9 bases between them. The germline gives CDR1 SEHNR, CDR2 FQNEAQ (reference sequence). The CDR3 is 15 amino acids. Written as DNA, the CDR3 is TGTGCCAGCAGCTTAGCATCAGGGAAGAACACTGAAGCTTTCTTT. Translating it yields CASSLASGKNTEAFF.

Only a few counts were recorded for this clonotype. J is TRBJ2-7 and V is TRBV7-2, with D unclear. The CDR3 is 15 residues long. Germline V gene data show CDR1 as SGHTA and CDR2 as FQGNSA. V gave up 7 bases and J gave up 0 bases, with 16 bases separating them. As DNA, the CDR3 is TGTGCCAGCACGGCCTTTGCCGCTTTCTCCTACGAGCAGTACTTC. Translation: CASTAFAAFSYEQYF.

This CDR3 is CASRATGGTSYTF. The CDR3 nucleotides are TGCGCCAGCAGGGCTACAGGGGGTACAAGCTACACCTTC. This chain uses TRBV4-1 with TRBJ1-2; 8 nucleotides align to TRBD1. V was clipped by 6 bases and J by 9 bases; unmatched bases: 9. Germline CDR1 reads MGHRA; CDR2 reads YSYEKL. This CDR3 contains 13 residues.

The chain combines TRBV7-9 with TRBJ2-1; 7 positions match TRBD1. The CDR3 sequence is 16 residues long. The junction had 14 bases not matched to a gene; V was cut back by 5 bases and J by 7 bases. Germline assignment: CDR1 SEHNR and CDR2 FQNEAQ (reference sequence). The chain's CDR3 is CASSPKTGVGLNEQFF. The CDR3 region has the DNA TGTGCCAGCAGCCCCAAAACAGGGGTTGGTTTGAATGAGCAGTTCTTC.

This clonotype was counted ten times or more. The V and J genes are TRBV27 and TRBJ2-7, with D possibly being TRBD2 (6 bases). CDR3 length: 14 amino acids. Trimming took off 5 bases at V and 0 bases at J, with 11 bases between the two ends. Germline V lookup: CDR1 MNHEY, CDR2 SMNVEV (reference sequence). The DNA of the CDR3 is TGTGCCAGCAGTGCCGAGGGAGGCTCCTACGAGCAGTACTTC. Translating it yields CASSAEGGSYEQYF.

There are a few counts of this clonotype. The chain uses TRBV27 and TRBJ2-5; 8 nucleotides agree with TRBD2. The J segment lost 3 bases and the V segment lost 3 bases, leaving 6 bases of the junction unmatched. The CDR3 is 15 amino acids. Germline lookup yields CDR1 MNHEY and CDR2 SMNVEV (reference sequence). The CDR3 region is CASSLYGRGEETQYF. The CDR3 nucleotides read TGTGCCAGCAGTTTGTACGGGAGGGGGGAAGAGACCCAGTACTTC.

This clonotype was picked up a small number of times. The chain is built from TRBV6-5 and TRBJ1-5; 8 bases line up with TRBD1. This CDR3 comprises 14 residues. Trimming at V came to 10 bases and at J to 6 bases, leaving 11 bases not matched to a gene. Germline V gives CDR1 MNHEY, CDR2 SVGAGI. CDR3 DNA: TGTGCCAACCCAGGACAGGGAAGAGTTCAGCCCCAGCATTTT. Residues: CANPGQGRVQPQHF.

The rearrangement links TRBV10-3 to TRBJ2-1; 12 nucleotides agree with TRBD2. Germline-derived CDR1 and CDR2 are ENHRY and SYGVKD. CDR3 length: 16 residues. V gave up 2 bases and J gave up 8 bases; unmatched junction bases: 7. DNA for the CDR3: TGTGCCATCAGTGAGGTGGCTAGCGGGAGGGGGTATGAGCAGTTCTTC. It encodes CAISEVASGRGYEQFF.

This clonotype appeared a few times. The rearrangement joins TRBV7-9 to TRBJ2-2; D is uncertain. CDR3 size: 14 residues. Per germline, CDR1 SEHNR and CDR2 FQNEAQ (reference sequence). V lost 0 bases, J lost 8 bases, and 10 bases lay in between. DNA for the CDR3: TGTGCCAGCAGCTTAGCTACAGCCAGAGGGGAGCTGTTTTTT. It translates to CASSLATARGELFF.